The present T cell receptor beta chain was sequenced within a study of vaccination and CD4 T cells after COVID-19. Study-level findings and limits: Spike mono-reactivity was shown by 304 of 307 vaccine-specific clones in convalescent patients.

This clonotype was counted only a few times. The target antigen is unknown. Sequencing of the DNA from cultured CD4+ T cells was carried out with the Oncomine TCR Beta short-read assay. DNA came from CD4+ T cells after culture. TCRdb ran MiXCR on the PCR reads and lists one entry per CDR3 protein. Among roughly 17,000 distinct CDR3 sequences, about 60% were seen once, and the ten largest hold around 7.5%. Treatment noted: roughly 10-day PBMC culture with coronavirus spike peptide pools or control peptides (ViraFEST assay). The authors cultured two million PBMCs per well with around 10 IU/ml IL-2 and approximately 10 ug/ml peptide pools. The receptor's source is a human donor who had recovered from COVID-19. Source material: CD4+ T cells from blood, cultured in vitro.

CDR3 amino acids: CASSLALAEGAWGYTF. Written as DNA, the CDR3 is TGTGCCAGCAGCTTAGCCCTAGCGGAGGGGGCTTGGGGCTACACCTTC. V and J are TRBV7-9 and TRBJ1-2, with TRBD1 identical over 7 bases. The germline V gene has CDR1 SEHNR and CDR2 FQNEAQ (reference sequence). There are 16 residues in the CDR3. With 0 bases clipped from V and 8 bases from J, the junction kept 12 bases outside the gene matches.